The sequence of this T cell receptor (beta chain) was determined in a study of vaccination and CD4 T cells after COVID-19 (dated by TCRdb to the early 2020s). Looking at the study overall: Convalescent patients had a positive SARS-CoV-2 result on nasal swab PCR, and of these patients, several had mild disease and one had severe disease. The convalescent cohort comprised six males and four females, including two Hispanic individuals, seven Caucasians, two Asians and one multiracial person. Each participant got two doses of either the Pfizer-BioNTech BNT162b2 vaccine (n=8) or the Moderna mRNA-1273 vaccine (n=2). Post-COVID blood samples were collected from convalescent patients a median of roughly 100 days after diagnosis, with a range of about 35 to 180 days. Post-vaccine blood samples were obtained a median of around 74 days after the second vaccine dose, with a range of roughly 13 to 250 days. Culture stimuli were overlapping spike peptide pools from SARS-CoV-2 and from the common cold coronaviruses HCoV-NL63, HCoV-OC43 and HCoV-229E. Control cultures used a CEFX viral epitope pool as positive control, an HIV-1 Nef peptide pool as negative control, or no peptide. In approximately eleven COVID-19 convalescent patients and several infection-naive healthy vaccine recipients, the spike-specific CD4+ TCR repertoire before mRNA vaccination was compared with the repertoire after mRNA vaccination. Beyond this particular receptor, the publication reports: In convalescent patients, a median approximately 86% of post-vaccine SARS-CoV-2-reactive clones were detected only after vaccination, suggesting vaccine-specific priming. Only a relatively small number of convalescent patients were included in the study, and early timepoints following natural infection were not analyzed. Although the median number of SARS-CoV-2-reactive clonotypes went up from roughly 22 after infection to 30 to 45 after vaccination, the increase was not significant. In convalescent patients, nearly all vaccine-specific clones (304 of 307) were found to be mono-reactive for SARS-CoV-2 spike rather than cross-reactive with common cold coronaviruses.

V is cut back by 2 bases and J by 4 bases, with 1 base in the junction unmatched. CDR1 and CDR2 are read off the germline V gene as SGHTA and FQGTGA. From the cysteine through the phenylalanine, the CDR3 covers 14 amino acids. The only DNA kept is the CDR3, 42 bases in frame from the first base. The library was produced with PCR. At the Johns Hopkins FTIC core, DNA from the cultured CD4+ T cells underwent TCR sequencing with the Oncomine TCR Beta short-read assay. Genomic DNA was extracted from the cultured CD4+ T cells with the QIAamp micro DNA kit. Oncomine TCR Beta libraries from cultured CD4+ T cells were pooled with unique dual indexes and sequenced on an Illumina iSeq 100. Concerning the study's data processing: Non-productive sequences were removed, and CDR3s not starting with C, not ending with F or W, or shorter than 7 amino acids were discarded. Antigen-specific clonotypes were identified with the MANAFEST web application by comparing peptide-stimulated wells with reference and other culture wells. Positive clones required FDR below 0.05, an odds ratio above 5, and productive frequency above 0.1% in at least two of three replicate wells. A clonotype counted as cross-reactive if it showed significant expansion both in the SARS-CoV-2 spike wells and in at least one common cold coronavirus spike condition. Using R version 3.6.1, CDR3 homology was evaluated through Levenshtein distances (stringdist) along with unrooted phylogenetic trees (ape). The public reads were reprocessed in TCRdb via fastp at Q25 and MiXCR, keeping in-frame beta chains. Identical CDR3 proteins give one entry, which carries the most common genes and DNA. The authors' filters were not applied to this entry. This sample holds roughly 13,000 distinct CDR3 sequences; 20% to 30% were observed only once. The ten largest make up 15% to 20% of the sample.

This clonotype has only a few counts. Its binding antigen is unknown. Base qualities are not recorded, but no much larger clone differs from it by a single base. According to the study, the label for this sample's treatment or condition signals: roughly 11-day PBMC culture with coronavirus spike peptide pools or control peptides (ViraFEST assay). The ViraFEST assay, used in the study, expanded antigen-specific T cells with peptide pools and then identified the expanded clonotypes through TCR sequencing. The convalescent patients' positive SARS-CoV-2 PCR tests were from March to December 2020, which was before the Alpha, Beta and Delta variants emerged in the United States. Each well held 1.5 million to 2.5 million PBMCs cultured with 9 to 10 ug/ml peptide pools in IMDM containing roughly 5% human AB serum and 7.5 to 10 IU/ml IL-2. On days 3 and 7, half of the culture medium was replaced with fresh IL-2-containing medium. After 10 days of culture, CD4+ T cells were isolated by negative selection using the EasySep CD4+ T cell isolation kit. Ficoll-Paque Plus gradient centrifugation was used to isolate PBMCs from whole blood, and the isolated PBMCs were then either used fresh or cryopreserved at -140C. Culture conditions were generally each tested in triplicate wells.

This receptor was identified in a human donor who had recovered from COVID-19. The chain is encoded by TRBV7-3 joined to TRBJ2-3, with TRBD2 identical over 9 junction bases. This sample comprised CD4+ T cells from blood, cultured in vitro, obtained after SARS-CoV-2 vaccination. CDR3 region: CASSLRGRADTQYF. The DNA sequence is TGTGCCAGCAGCTTACGCGGGAGGGCAGATACGCAGTATTTT.